The 11 T cell receptor beta chains below were found in one sample sequenced in a study of vaccination and CD4 T cells after COVID-19. CD4+ T cells that had been cultured provided DNA sequenced with the Oncomine TCR Beta short-read assay. Using its own MiXCR run on the PCR reads, TCRdb lists one record per CDR3 protein. The sample carries approximately 17,000 distinct CDR3 sequences, roughly 50% recorded once. No antigens are known for them. Time point reported: late sampling 161 to 241 days after vaccination in three convalescent patients. Regarding treatment: roughly nine-day PBMC culture with coronavirus spike peptide pools or control peptides (ViraFEST assay). The sample was CD4+ T cells from blood, cultured in vitro, taken about 7 months after SARS-CoV-2 vaccination. All receptors come from a human donor who had recovered from COVID-19.

V usage is TRBV27 and J usage is TRBJ1-2, with D tentatively TRBD1 (6 bases). Germline V gives CDR1 MNHEY, CDR2 SMNVEV (reference sequence). The V end was cut by 2 bases, the J end by 0 bases, with 22 bases between. The CDR3 consists of 19 residues. CDR3 nucleotides: TGTGCCAGCAGTTTAGCTTCCCCAGGTTTAGGGGGACCTAACTATGGCTACACCTTC. Translating it yields CASSLASPGLGGPNYGYTF.

In its sample, this clonotype was seen once. The chain combines TRBV5-4 with TRBJ2-5; D is unresolved. Looked up from germline, CDR1 is SGHNT and CDR2 is YYREEE (reference sequence). The CDR3 contains 12 residues. V shed 0 bases and J shed 5 bases, with 5 bases lying between them. In DNA, the CDR3 is TGTGCCAGCAGCTTGGTAGGCGAGACCCAGTACTTC. Translation gives CASSLVGETQYF. Full variable domain (outside the CDR3, taken from reference TRBV5-4 and TRBJ2-5): ETGVTQSPTHLIKTRGQQVTLRCSSQSGHNTVSWYQQALGQGPQFIFQYYREEENGRGNFPPRFSGLQFPNYSSELNVNALELDDSALYLCASSLVGETQYFGPGTRLLVL.

The chain employs TRBV7-9 and TRBJ1-1; a weak D match, TRBD1 (5 bases). This CDR3 comprises 18 residues. The germline V and J ends were trimmed by 0 bases and 3 bases, with 20 bases remaining between them. CDR1 SEHNR and CDR2 FQNEAQ come from the germline V gene (reference sequence). Here the CDR3 reads CASSLAPFGGRRDTEAFF. For the CDR3, the DNA is TGTGCCAGCAGCTTAGCCCCTTTTGGGGGGAGGCGAGACACTGAAGCTTTCTTT.

This clonotype showed up just a few times. The rearrangement uses TRBV6-1 and TRBJ1-5; D is possibly TRBD1 (6 bases). Deletions cut 5 bases from V and 0 bases from J, with 17 bases between. The CDR3 consists of 17 residues. Germline CDR1 reads MNHNS; CDR2 reads SASEGT. The DNA for the CDR3 is TGTGCCAGCAGTCAAGGACAGCAGATTTATAGCAATCAGCCCCAGCATTTT. Protein: CASSQGQQIYSNQPQHF.

The V and J genes are TRBV29-1 and TRBJ2-7; D is unresolved. The CDR3 spans 11 residues. Per germline, CDR1 SQVTM and CDR2 ANQGSEA. V lost 4 bases and J 3 bases, leaving 7 bases between the germline ends. The CDR3 coding sequence is TGCAGCGTTGGAGGATACTACGAGCAGTACTTC. Protein product: CSVGGYYEQYF.

This chain uses TRBV10-3 with TRBJ2-2; 8 nucleotides agree with TRBD2. CDR3 length: 14 amino acids. The V and J ends lost 0 bases and 6 bases, in that order; junction bases with no gene match: 0. CDR1 is ENHRY and CDR2 is SYGVKD in the germline V gene. The CDR3 sequence: CAISESTSAGELFF. The CDR3 nucleotides are TGTGCCATCAGTGAGTCGACTAGCGCCGGGGAGCTGTTTTTT.

V gene TRBV11-2 combines with J gene TRBJ2-7; 9 bases line up with TRBD1. V dropped 5 bases and J dropped 4; count of bases not matched to a gene: 12. Germline assignment: CDR1 SGHAT and CDR2 FQNNGV. The CDR3 runs to 16 residues. The CDR3 here is CASSERGTGREYEQYF. The DNA of the CDR3 is TGTGCCAGCAGCGAACGGGGGACAGGGAGGGAATACGAGCAGTACTTC. Complete variable domain (other parts from reference TRBV11-2 and TRBJ2-7): EAGVAQSPRYKIIEKRQSVAFWCNPISGHATLYWYQQILGQGPKLLIQFQNNGVVDDSQLPKDRFSAERLKGVDSTLKIQPAKLEDSAVYLCASSERGTGREYEQYFGPGTRLTVT.

The V gene is TRBV20-1, the J gene TRBJ1-1, with 7 positions matching TRBD1. Germline CDR1 reads DFQATT; CDR2 reads SNEGSKA (reference sequence). This CDR3 contains 14 residues. V shed 6 bases, J shed 3 bases, and the junction held 10 bases outside the gene matches. The CDR3 DNA follows: TGCAGTGCCCTAAGAGGGGGCTTACACACTGAAGCTTTCTTT. Its translation: CSALRGGLHTEAFF.

This sequence joins TRBV6-1 and TRBJ1-2, with a possible D match to TRBD1 (5 bases). The CDR3 spans 17 residues. Trimming took 10 bases from V and 1 from J, leaving 25 bases between them. Germline V CDR1 and CDR2: MNHNS, SASEGT. CDR3 bases: TGTGCCATCGGTAGGATGAAGGGGTTGGCCCTTAACTATGGCTACACCTTC. Translation: CAIGRMKGLALNYGYTF.

This clonotype was counted a few times. The rearrangement joins TRBV20-1 to TRBJ2-7, with D maybe TRBD2 (6 bases). Germline-derived CDR1 and CDR2 are DFQATT and SNEGSKA (reference sequence). Deletions cut 0 bases from V and 4 bases from J, with 16 bases between. The CDR3 is 15 amino acids. CDR3 DNA sequence: TGCAGTGCTAGAGATTTAACGCGGGATCAATACGAGCAGTACTTC. As protein: CSARDLTRDQYEQYF.

This chain links TRBV15 with TRBJ2-1, with D perhaps matching TRBD2 (7 bases). V lost 0 bases and J 2 bases, leaving 14 bases between the germline ends. The CDR3 loop spans 17 amino acids. Germline CDR1 LNHNV, CDR2 YYDKDF (reference sequence). CDR3 nucleotides: TGTGCCACCAGCAGAGATCAGGGCGGGGGCCCCTACAATGAGCAGTTCTTC. This sequence encodes CATSRDQGGGPYNEQFF.